This record covers a single T cell receptor (beta chain). This clone was counted a few times. The antigen this receptor binds is unknown. Base qualities are not recorded, but no much larger clone differs from it by a single base. This sample was taken from a study of blood T cell repertoires in COVID-19 (dated by TCRdb to the early 2020s). A note on the overall study: The collaborator samples originated in the United States, Italy and Spain and spanned the acute and convalescent phases of COVID-19. The material from the prospective study consisted of cDNA or gDNA derived from T cells, B-cell-depleted T cells, or PBMCs. Deeply sampled blood TCRbeta repertoires from subjects exposed to, actively infected with, or recovered from COVID-19 were included in the dataset. The samples were drawn from the first 160 participants of the ongoing ImmuneRACE study and from 1,254 subjects provided by 6 global collaborators. A de-identified subject ID, COVID-19 status, age in years and sex were almost always included in the sample metadata. The repertoires were released in a freely available public database intended as a resource for research on the immune response to SARS-CoV-2. HLA class I and class II types, where available, came from metadata supplied by the sample provider rather than from assay-based typing. Broad study findings and their caveats: How much clinical and demographic metadata was included differed by source and by participant, and the metadata was provided uncurated.

Via the germline V gene (reference sequence), CDR1 is LNHDA and CDR2 SQIVND. Deletion took 2 bases off V and 4 bases off J, with a span of 8 bases between the germline ends. The CDR3, cysteine through phenylalanine, is 14 amino acids long. The sequence is cut down to CDR3 DNA, 42 bases in frame from base 1. TCRbeta CDR3 regions were amplified from genomic DNA using the immunoSEQ Assay, a bias-controlled multiplex PCR. On the study's bioinformatics: The number of nucleated cells in each sample was estimated by amplification of reference gene primers within the assay. Sequence reads were collapsed and filtered to measure the absolute abundance of every unique TCRbeta CDR3 rearrangement. For each sample, productive Simpson clonality was calculated as the square root of Simpson's diversity index over productive rearrangements. In TCRdb, the immuneACCESS table is reduced to in-frame sequences with V and J assigned. These tables do not hold every clone; where another copy was compared, an unresolved V gene accounts for under half, and the others remain unexplained. That table is the source of V, J and clone size, and D and trimming were worked out from the DNA. The sample table holds 450,000 to 500,000 clones, of which roughly 85% were seen once. Together, the top ten hold 3% to 4% of the sample.

The collaborating institutions used their own protocols to collect whole blood in K2EDTA tubes. For TCRbeta analysis, collaborators shipped samples in one of three forms: frozen whole blood, isolated PBMCs, or DNA extracted from either of those sample types. The sample comprised peripheral blood. This TCR was recovered from a human donor in a cohort sampled during active COVID-19. The chain is made from TRBV19 and TRBJ2-2; TRBD1 could be the D gene, as 6 bases match. The CDR3 amino acid sequence is: CASSITGSTGELFF. The DNA is as follows: TGTGCCAGTAGTATAACAGGGAGCACCGGGGAGCTGTTTTTT.